This T cell receptor beta chain comes out of a study of blood T cells in healthy people across ages. Trimming removed 0 bases from V and 7 bases from J, with 13 bases in between. CDR1 SGHRS and CDR2 YFSETQ come from the germline V gene. The CDR3 loop spans 14 amino acids. For the second PCR, which ran for roughly 6 to 12 cycles, a sample-barcoded 5' primer and a J-beta primer mix were used. TCRdb recomputed calls from the 5' RACE reads with MiXCR, one row per CDR3 protein. The sample holds 850,000 to 1,300,000 distinct CDR3 sequences, around 45% seen once. V and J are TRBV5-1 and TRBJ1-2, with TRBD1 as a possible D gene (6 bases). The origin of this receptor is a woman in her fifties or sixties in good health. Sample: blood. As DNA, the CDR3 is TGCGCCAGCAGCTTGGCCTTGGGGGGCCCTGGCTACACCTTC. Translating gives CASSLALGGPGYTF.